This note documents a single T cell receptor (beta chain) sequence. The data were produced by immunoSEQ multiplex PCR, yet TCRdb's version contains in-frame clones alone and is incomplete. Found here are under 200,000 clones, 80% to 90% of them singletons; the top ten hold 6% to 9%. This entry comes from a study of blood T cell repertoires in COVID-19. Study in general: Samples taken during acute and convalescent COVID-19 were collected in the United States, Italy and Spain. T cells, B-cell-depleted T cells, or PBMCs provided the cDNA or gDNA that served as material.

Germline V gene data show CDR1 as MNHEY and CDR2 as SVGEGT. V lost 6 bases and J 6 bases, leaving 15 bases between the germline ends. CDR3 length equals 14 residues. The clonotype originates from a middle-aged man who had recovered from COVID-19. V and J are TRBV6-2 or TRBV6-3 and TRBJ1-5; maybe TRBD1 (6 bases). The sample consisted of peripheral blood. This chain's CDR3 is CASSPTGLSQPQHF. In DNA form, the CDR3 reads TGTGCCAGCAGCCCAACAGGGTTGAGTCAGCCCCAGCATTTT.